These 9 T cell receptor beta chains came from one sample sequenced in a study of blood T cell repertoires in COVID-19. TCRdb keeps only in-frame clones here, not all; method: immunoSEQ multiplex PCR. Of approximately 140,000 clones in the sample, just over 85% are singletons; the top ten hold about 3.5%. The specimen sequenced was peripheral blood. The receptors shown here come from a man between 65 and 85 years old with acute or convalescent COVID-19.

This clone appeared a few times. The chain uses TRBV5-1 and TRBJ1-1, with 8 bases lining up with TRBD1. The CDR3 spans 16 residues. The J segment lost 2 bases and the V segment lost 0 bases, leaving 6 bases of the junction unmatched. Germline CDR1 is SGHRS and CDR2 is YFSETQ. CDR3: CASSLADRGRNTEAFF. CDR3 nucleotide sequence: TGCGCCAGCAGCTTGGCCGACAGGGGCCGAAACACTGAAGCTTTCTTT.

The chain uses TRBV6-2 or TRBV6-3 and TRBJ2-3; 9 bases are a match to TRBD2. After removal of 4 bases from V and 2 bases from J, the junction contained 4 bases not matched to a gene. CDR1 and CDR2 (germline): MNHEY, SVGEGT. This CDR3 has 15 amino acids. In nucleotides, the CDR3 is TGTGCCAGCAGTTGGGTAGCGGGGGTCACAGATACGCAGTATTTT. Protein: CASSWVAGVTDTQYF.

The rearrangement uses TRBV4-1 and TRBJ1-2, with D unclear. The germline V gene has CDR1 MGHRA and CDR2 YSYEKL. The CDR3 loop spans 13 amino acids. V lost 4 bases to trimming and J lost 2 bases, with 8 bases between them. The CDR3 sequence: CASSPSGNYGYTF. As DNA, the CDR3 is TGCGCCAGCAGCCCTTCAGGAAACTATGGCTACACCTTC.

The CDR3 loop reads CASSYLTGATYGYTF. The CDR3 nucleotides are TGTGCCAGCAGTTACCTGACAGGAGCAACCTATGGCTACACCTTC. The rearrangement uses TRBV6-5 and TRBJ1-2; TRBD1 might be the D (6 bases). This CDR3 comprises 15 residues. With 2 bases removed from V and 4 bases from J, the gap between germline ends came to 14 bases. Per germline, CDR1 MNHEY and CDR2 SVGAGI.

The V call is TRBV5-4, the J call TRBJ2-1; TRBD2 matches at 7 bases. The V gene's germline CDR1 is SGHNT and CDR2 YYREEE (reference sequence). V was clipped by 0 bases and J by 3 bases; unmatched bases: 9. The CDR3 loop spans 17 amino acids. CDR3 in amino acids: CASSLAGGTGGYNEQFF. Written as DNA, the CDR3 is TGTGCCAGCAGCTTGGCCGGCGGGACGGGGGGCTACAATGAGCAGTTCTTC.

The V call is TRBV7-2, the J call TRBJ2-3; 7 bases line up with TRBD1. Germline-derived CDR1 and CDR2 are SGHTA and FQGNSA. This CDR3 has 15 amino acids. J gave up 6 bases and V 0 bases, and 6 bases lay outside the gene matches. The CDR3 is CASSLAKWGQDTQYF. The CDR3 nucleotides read TGTGCCAGCAGCTTAGCAAAGTGGGGACAGGATACGCAGTATTTT.

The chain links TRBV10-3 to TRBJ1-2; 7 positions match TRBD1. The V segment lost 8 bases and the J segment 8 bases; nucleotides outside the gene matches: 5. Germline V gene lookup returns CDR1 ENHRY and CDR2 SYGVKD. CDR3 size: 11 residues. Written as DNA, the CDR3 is TGTGCCATCTCAACAGGGGCCGGCTACACCTTC. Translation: CAISTGAGYTF.

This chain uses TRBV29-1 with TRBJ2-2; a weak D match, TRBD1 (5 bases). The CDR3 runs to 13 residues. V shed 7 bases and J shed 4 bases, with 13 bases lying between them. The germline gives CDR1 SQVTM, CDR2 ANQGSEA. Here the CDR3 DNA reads TGCAGCGCAATTTCAGGGATCACCGGGGAGCTGTTTTTT. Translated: CSAISGITGELFF.

The CDR3 sequence: CASSDPRGSSYNEQFF. The CDR3 nucleotides read TGTGCCAGCAGTGACCCCCGGGGGAGCTCCTACAATGAGCAGTTCTTC. The V call is TRBV6-1, the J call TRBJ2-1; the D gene is possibly TRBD2 (6 bases). V lost 3 bases, J lost 0 bases, and 12 bases lay in between. Germline lookup yields CDR1 MNHNS and CDR2 SASEGT. The CDR3 contains 16 residues.